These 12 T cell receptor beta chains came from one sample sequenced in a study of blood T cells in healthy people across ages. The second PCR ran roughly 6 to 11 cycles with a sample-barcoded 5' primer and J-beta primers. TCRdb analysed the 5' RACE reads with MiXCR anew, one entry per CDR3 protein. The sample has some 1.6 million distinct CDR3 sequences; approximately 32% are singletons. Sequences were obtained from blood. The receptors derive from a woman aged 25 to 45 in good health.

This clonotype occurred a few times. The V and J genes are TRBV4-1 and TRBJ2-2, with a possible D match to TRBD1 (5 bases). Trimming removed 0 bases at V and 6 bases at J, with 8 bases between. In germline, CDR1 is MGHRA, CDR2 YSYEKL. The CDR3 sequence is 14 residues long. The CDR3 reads CASSQEGVAGELFF. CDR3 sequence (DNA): TGCGCCAGCAGCCAAGAAGGGGTGGCCGGGGAGCTGTTTTTT.

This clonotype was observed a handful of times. CDR3 nucleotides: TGCAGTGCTAGATCGCCGCTCGGTAATGAAAAACTGTTTTTT. Protein: CSARSPLGNEKLFF. The rearrangement uses TRBV20-1 and TRBJ1-4, with D uncertain. Trimming pared 2 bases from V and 4 bases from J, leaving 11 bases between. This CDR3 contains 14 residues. Germline V gene sequence: CDR1 DFQATT, CDR2 SNEGSKA (reference sequence).

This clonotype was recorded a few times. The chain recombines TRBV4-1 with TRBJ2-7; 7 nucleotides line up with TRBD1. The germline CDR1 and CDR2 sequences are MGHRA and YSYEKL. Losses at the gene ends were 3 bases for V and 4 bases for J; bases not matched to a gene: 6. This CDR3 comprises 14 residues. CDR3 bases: TGCGCCAGCAGCCAGACGACAGGGAAGTACGAGCAGTACTTC. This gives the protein CASSQTTGKYEQYF.

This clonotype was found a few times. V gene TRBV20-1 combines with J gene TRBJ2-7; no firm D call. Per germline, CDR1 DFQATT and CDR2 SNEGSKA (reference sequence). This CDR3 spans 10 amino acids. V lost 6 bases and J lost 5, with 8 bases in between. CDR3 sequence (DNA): TGCAGTGCGCGCGACCACGAGCAGTACTTC. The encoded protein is CSARDHEQYF.

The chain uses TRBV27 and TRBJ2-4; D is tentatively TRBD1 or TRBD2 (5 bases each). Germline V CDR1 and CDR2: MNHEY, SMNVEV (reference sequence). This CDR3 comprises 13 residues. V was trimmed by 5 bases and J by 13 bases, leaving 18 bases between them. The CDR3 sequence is CASSATAAGEQYF. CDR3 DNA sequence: TGTGCCAGCAGTGCGACAGCAGCCGGGGAGCAGTACTTC.

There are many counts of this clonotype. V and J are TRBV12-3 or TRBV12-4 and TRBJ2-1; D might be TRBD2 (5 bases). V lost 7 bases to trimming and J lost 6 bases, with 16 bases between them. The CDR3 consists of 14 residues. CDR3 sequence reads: CASTEGERSNEQFF. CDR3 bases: TGTGCCAGCACCGAGGGCGAGAGGTCCAATGAGCAGTTCTTC.

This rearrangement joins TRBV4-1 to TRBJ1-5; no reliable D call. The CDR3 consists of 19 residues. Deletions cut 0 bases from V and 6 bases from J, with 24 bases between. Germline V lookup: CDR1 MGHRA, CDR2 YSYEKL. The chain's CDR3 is CASSQDLSRTADLGQPQHF. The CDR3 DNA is TGCGCCAGCAGCCAAGATCTCTCGAGGACGGCCGATCTGGGTCAGCCCCAGCATTTT.

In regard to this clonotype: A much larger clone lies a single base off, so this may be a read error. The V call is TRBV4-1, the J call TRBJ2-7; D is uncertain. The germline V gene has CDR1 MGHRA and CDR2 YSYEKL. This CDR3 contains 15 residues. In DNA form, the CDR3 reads TGCGCCGGCAGCCAAGATGACACAAACTCCTACGAGCAGTACTTC. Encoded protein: CAGSQDDTNSYEQYF.

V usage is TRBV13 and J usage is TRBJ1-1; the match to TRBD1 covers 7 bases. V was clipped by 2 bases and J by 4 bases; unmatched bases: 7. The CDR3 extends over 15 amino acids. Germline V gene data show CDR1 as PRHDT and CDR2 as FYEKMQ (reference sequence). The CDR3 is CASSLSKGATTEAFF. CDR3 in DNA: TGTGCCAGCAGCTTATCGAAGGGGGCTACCACTGAAGCTTTCTTT.

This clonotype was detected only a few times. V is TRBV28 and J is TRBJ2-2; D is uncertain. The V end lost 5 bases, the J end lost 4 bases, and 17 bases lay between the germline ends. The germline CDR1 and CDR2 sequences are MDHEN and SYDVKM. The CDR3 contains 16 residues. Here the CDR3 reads CASSGRLSRSTGELFF. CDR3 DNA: TGTGCCAGCAGTGGCCGGCTTAGTAGATCCACCGGGGAGCTGTTTTTT.

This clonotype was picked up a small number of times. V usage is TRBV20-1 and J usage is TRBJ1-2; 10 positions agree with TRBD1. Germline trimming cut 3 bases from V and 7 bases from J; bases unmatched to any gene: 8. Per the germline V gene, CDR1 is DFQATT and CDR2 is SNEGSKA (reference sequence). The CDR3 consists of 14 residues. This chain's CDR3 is CSARDATGGSGYTF. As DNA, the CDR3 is TGCAGTGCTAGGGACGCGACAGGGGGCTCTGGCTACACCTTC.

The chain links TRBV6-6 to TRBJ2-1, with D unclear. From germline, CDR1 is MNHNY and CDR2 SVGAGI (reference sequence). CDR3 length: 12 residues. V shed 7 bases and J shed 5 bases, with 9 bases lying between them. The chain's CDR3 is CASKTTNNEQFF. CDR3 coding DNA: TGTGCCAGCAAAACTACAAACAATGAGCAGTTCTTC.